These T cell receptor beta chains were read from a single sample in a study of brain T cells in children with intractable seizures. Method: immunoSEQ multiplex PCR; TCRdb's copy keeps in-frame clones and lacks some. In the table there are hundreds of thousands of clones, about 93% of which are singletons. The sequencing here drew on peripheral blood, taken more than 4 months after surgery. These receptors were obtained from a boy younger than two with tuberous sclerosis and intractable seizures. The conserved cysteine and the conserved F or W are not part of the CDR3 here. The D gene is left open where the match is weak.

j_call,v_call,d_call,cdr3_aa
TRBJ2-1,TRBV19,TRBD1,ASSIHRDRGRGEQF
TRBJ1-6,TRBV5-1,-,ASSLQGSPLH
TRBJ1-1,TRBV3-1/TRBV3-2,-,ASSQDPGPNTEAF
TRBJ2-1,TRBV12-3/TRBV12-4,-,ASSLIGPPEQF
TRBJ2-1,TRBV7-3,TRBD2,ASSLAGGYNEQF
TRBJ2-7,TRBV14,TRBD1,ASSQEWDRAYEQY
TRBJ2-3,TRBV27,-,ASSLFSLPLAPSDTQY
TRBJ2-1,TRBV19,TRBD2,ASSISGRAYNEQF
TRBJ1-5,TRBV6-1,-,ASSEVGSGQPQH
TRBJ2-1,TRBV5-6,TRBD1,ASSITGQGDNEQF
TRBJ2-6,TRBV13,-,ASSFGAGANVLT
TRBJ1-2,TRBV6-5,TRBD1,ASSLGRQGGSYT
TRBJ1-2,TRBV30,-,AWSAFPLGGVGGYT
TRBJ2-3,TRBV5-1,TRBD2,ASSLELGTSGRWTDTQY
TRBJ1-3,TRBV30,-,AWRPRYSSGNTIY
TRBJ1-2,TRBV2,-,ASRYVTGTKSYT
TRBJ2-3,TRBV11-2,TRBD2,ASSLDVGLVATDTQY
TRBJ1-5,TRBV9,-,ASSVGGTHNQPQH
TRBJ2-2,TRBV7-2,-,ASSFFKNTGELF
TRBJ2-1,TRBV7-3,-,ASSLRGYNEQF
TRBJ2-7,TRBV19,TRBD2,ASSSSGGARSYEQY
TRBJ1-1,TRBV7-9,-,ASSTAGGREAF
TRBJ1-1,TRBV29-1,-,SVLERMGVAF
TRBJ1-3,TRBV2,-,ASNGGRGNTIY
TRBJ2-5,TRBV13,-,ASSLAGDAETQY
TRBJ2-1,TRBV24-1,-,ATSALTYNEQF
TRBJ2-4,TRBV11-1,-,ASSPLAKNIQY
TRBJ2-4,TRBV10-2,-,ASKALGPQY
TRBJ2-7,TRBV9,-,ASSTSSDSAEQY
TRBJ2-7,TRBV7-9,TRBD2,ASSQGLAGREQY
TRBJ1-1,TRBV2,TRBD1,ASSEGTGKAF
TRBJ2-2,TRBV5-5,TRBD2,ASSLGTSTNTGELF
TRBJ1-4,TRBV18,-,ASSPTNEKLF
TRBJ2-5,TRBV7-9,-,ASSPRDAGTQY
TRBJ2-7,TRBV28,-,ASSLFGVSQY
TRBJ1-2,TRBV30,TRBD1,ASALRPGTAYGYT
TRBJ2-5,TRBV19,-,ASSKTTGTDQETQY
TRBJ2-3,TRBV13,TRBD2,ASSLGLAGEPDTQY
TRBJ2-3,TRBV5-1,-,ASSLYSGVSQY
TRBJ2-2,TRBV7-3,-,ASSLMLGSGAGELF
TRBJ2-7,TRBV5-1,-,ASSLNFPQPGEQY
TRBJ2-7,TRBV2,TRBD2,ASSAPSGRIYEQY
TRBJ2-7,TRBV12-3/TRBV12-4,-,ASSYTGYDEQY
TRBJ2-3,TRBV10-3,TRBD1,AISEPGQGADTQY
TRBJ2-7,TRBV9,TRBD1,ASSAGGYEQY
TRBJ2-7,TRBV2,TRBD1,ASKEDRGNYEQY
TRBJ1-5,TRBV6-1,-,ASSELQSNQPQH
TRBJ2-2,TRBV11-2,TRBD2,ASSLFKGFSGRSTGELF
TRBJ1-3,TRBV2,-,ASSEAGAGNTIY
TRBJ1-1,TRBV29-1,TRBD1,SVETGTGTEAF
TRBJ1-6,TRBV9,-,ASSVSGGRGSPLH
TRBJ1-1,TRBV6-5,-,ASNLQKNTEAF
TRBJ2-7,TRBV6-6,-,ASSTAGYEAYEQY
TRBJ2-5,TRBV30,-,AWSSDRQETQY
TRBJ2-7,TRBV6-5,TRBD2,ASTTAGGWEQY
TRBJ1-1,TRBV27,-,ATRDSASTEAF
TRBJ2-2,TRBV5-1,-,ASSLDSYTGELF